This record concerns one T cell receptor beta chain sequence. The record originates from a study of blood T cell repertoires in COVID-19. Study information: T cells, B-cell-depleted T cells, or PBMCs provided the cDNA or gDNA that served as material.

CDR3 size: 16 residues. CDR1 and CDR2 (germline): SGHTA, FQGTGA. V was shortened by 2 bases and J by 3 bases, with 13 bases between the two germline ends. Clones were read by immunoSEQ multiplex PCR, and TCRdb kept only the in-frame ones, dropping some. Here the sample spans around 310,000 clones, around 89% being singletons. The TCR comes from an older woman with acute or convalescent COVID-19. Input material: peripheral blood. V usage is TRBV7-3 and J usage is TRBJ2-2; perhaps TRBD2 as D (5 bases). The CDR3 reads CASSLSGFIDTGELFF. The CDR3 DNA is TGTGCCAGCAGCTTATCGGGGTTTATCGACACCGGGGAGCTGTTTTTT.